What follows describes a single TCR beta chain. The clone's antigen remains unknown. The sample holds no much larger clone one base away, and base qualities are not on file. In the prospective study, participants were 18 to 89 years old, resided in fewer than 25 geographic areas of the United States, and were enrolled through a virtual design. In the prospective study, cohorts were assigned on the basis of participant-reported clinical history obtained from a screening survey and a study questionnaire. Recovered participants in ImmuneRACE Cohort 3 were defined by two consecutive negative NP/OP PCR tests, clearance by a healthcare professional, or resolution of symptoms. In the prospective study, whole blood, serum and a nasopharyngeal or oropharyngeal swab were collected from each participant by mobile phlebotomists. Additional blood draws and questionnaires over an approximately 2-month period could optionally be provided by prospective study participants. Before DNA extraction, prospective study blood samples were shipped either frozen or at room temperature.

CDR1 and CDR2, looked up from the germline V gene (reference sequence), are LGHDT and YNNKEL. V loses 5 bases at its end and J loses 0 bases; junction bases beyond the gene matches: 4. There are 15 amino acids in the CDR3, from cysteine to phenylalanine inclusive. Just the 45-base CDR3 DNA is kept, in frame starting at base 1. The data derive from a study of blood T cell repertoires in COVID-19 (dated by TCRdb to about 2020). Study-level background: Samples covering the acute and convalescent phases of COVID-19 were provided by collaborators in the United States, Italy and Spain. Sample metadata almost always included a de-identified subject ID, COVID-19 status, age in years and sex. A freely available public database, intended as a resource for researchers studying the immune response to SARS-CoV-2, is where the repertoires were released. Where available, HLA class I and class II types were taken from metadata supplied by the sample provider and were not determined by assay-based typing. Deeply sampled blood TCRbeta repertoires from subjects exposed to, actively infected with, or recovered from COVID-19 were included in the dataset. Samples were obtained from the ongoing ImmuneRACE study (first 160 participants) and from over a thousand subjects provided by 6 global collaborators. The material from the prospective study consisted of cDNA or gDNA derived from T cells, B-cell-depleted T cells, or PBMCs.

TCRbeta CDR3 regions were amplified from genomic DNA by means of the immunoSEQ Assay, a bias-controlled multiplex PCR. The authors' pipeline ran thus. Within the assay, amplification of reference gene primers was used to estimate how many nucleated cells each sample contained. To quantify the absolute abundance of each unique TCRbeta CDR3 rearrangement, sequence reads were collapsed and filtered. For each sample, productive Simpson clonality was calculated as the square root of Simpson's diversity index over productive rearrangements. Imported from immuneACCESS, the table was reduced by TCRdb to in-frame sequences with V and J called. These copies leave out some clones; in studies compared against another copy, an unresolved V gene accounts for under half, and the cause of the remainder is not known. The V and J calls and clone size were taken over from that table, and D and trimming were inferred from the DNA. In this sample the table shows approximately 320,000 clones, roughly 90% of which occur a single time. Roughly 2.5% of the sample belongs to the ten largest clones.

Study-level results and caveats: The amount of clinical and demographic metadata varied by source and participant and was provided uncurated.

Rearrangement joined TRBV3-1 (or the pseudogene TRBV3-2) to TRBJ1-3; a stretch of 7 junction bases matches TRBD1. The clonotype originates from a man aged 60 to 69 who had recovered from COVID-19. The specimen sequenced was PBMCs or T cells enriched from blood (not recorded which). Here the CDR3 is given as CASSRDSDSGNTIYF. The nucleotide sequence is TGTGCCAGCAGCAGGGACAGCGACTCTGGAAACACCATATATTTT.